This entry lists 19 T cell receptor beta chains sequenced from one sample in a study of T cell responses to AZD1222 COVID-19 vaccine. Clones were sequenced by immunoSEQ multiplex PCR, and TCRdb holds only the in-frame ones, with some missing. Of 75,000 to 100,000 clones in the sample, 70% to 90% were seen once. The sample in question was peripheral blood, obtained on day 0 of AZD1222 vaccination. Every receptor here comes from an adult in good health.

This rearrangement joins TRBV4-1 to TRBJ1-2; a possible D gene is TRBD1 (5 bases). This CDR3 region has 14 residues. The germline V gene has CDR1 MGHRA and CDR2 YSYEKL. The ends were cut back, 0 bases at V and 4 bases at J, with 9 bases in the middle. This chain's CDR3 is CASSQDGGSYGYTF. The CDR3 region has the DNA TGCGCCAGCAGCCAAGATGGGGGGTCCTATGGCTACACCTTC.

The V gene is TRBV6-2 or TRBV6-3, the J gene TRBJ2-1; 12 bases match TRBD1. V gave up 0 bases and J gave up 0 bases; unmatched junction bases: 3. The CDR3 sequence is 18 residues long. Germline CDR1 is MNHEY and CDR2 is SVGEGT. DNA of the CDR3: TGTGCCAGCAGTTACTCCCCGGGACAGGGGGCCTCCTACAATGAGCAGTTCTTC. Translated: CASSYSPGQGASYNEQFF.

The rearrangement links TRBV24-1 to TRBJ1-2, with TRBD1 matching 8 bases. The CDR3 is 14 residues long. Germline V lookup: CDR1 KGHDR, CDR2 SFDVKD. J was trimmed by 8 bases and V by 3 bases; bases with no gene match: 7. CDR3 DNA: TGTGCCACCAGTGATCCGGACAGGGCTAGAGGCTACACCTTC. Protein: CATSDPDRARGYTF.

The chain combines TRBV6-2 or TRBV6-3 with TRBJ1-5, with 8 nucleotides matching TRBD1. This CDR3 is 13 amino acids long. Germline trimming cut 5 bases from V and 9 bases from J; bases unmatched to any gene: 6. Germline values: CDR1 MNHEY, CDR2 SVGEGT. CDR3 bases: TGTGCCAGCAGTGGACAGGGATTGCGGCCCCAGCATTTT. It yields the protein CASSGQGLRPQHF.

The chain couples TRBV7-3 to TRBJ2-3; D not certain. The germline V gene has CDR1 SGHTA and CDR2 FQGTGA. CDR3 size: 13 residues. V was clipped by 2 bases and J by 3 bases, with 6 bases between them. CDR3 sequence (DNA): TGTGCCAGCAGCTTATTCAGGACAGATACGCAGTATTTT. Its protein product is CASSLFRTDTQYF.

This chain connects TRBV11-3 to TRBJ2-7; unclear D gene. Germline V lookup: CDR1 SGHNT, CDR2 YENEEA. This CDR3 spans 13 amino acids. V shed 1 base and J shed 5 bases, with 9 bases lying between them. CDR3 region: CASSLGLRDEQYF. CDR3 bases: TGTGCCAGCAGCTTAGGGTTGCGCGACGAGCAGTACTTC.

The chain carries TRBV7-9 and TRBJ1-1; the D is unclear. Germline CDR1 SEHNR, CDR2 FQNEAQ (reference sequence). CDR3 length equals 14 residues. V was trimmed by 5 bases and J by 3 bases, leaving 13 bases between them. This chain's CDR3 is CASSQNAGYTEAFF. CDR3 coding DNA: TGTGCCAGCAGCCAGAACGCCGGGTACACTGAAGCTTTCTTT. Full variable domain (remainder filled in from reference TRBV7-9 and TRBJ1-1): DTGVSQNPRHKITKRGQNVTFRCDPISEHNRLYWYRQTLGQGPEFLTYFQNEAQLEKSRLLSDRFSAERPKGSFSTLEIQRTEQGDSAMYLCASSQNAGYTEAFFGQGTRLTVV.

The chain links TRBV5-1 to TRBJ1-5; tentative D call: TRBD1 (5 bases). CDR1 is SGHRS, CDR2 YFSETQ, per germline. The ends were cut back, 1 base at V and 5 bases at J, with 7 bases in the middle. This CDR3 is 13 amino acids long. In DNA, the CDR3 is TGCGCCAGCAGCTTGATGGGGGATCAGCCCCAGCATTTT. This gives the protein CASSLMGDQPQHF.

The CDR3 nucleotides read TGTGCCAGCAGTGATATTAACTATGGCTACACCTTC. Translation gives CASSDINYGYTF. This chain links TRBV2 with TRBJ1-2; D unclear. Looked up from germline, CDR1 is SNHLY and CDR2 is FYNNEI. V was cut by 3 bases and J by 1 base, with 3 bases left in between. This CDR3 contains 12 residues.

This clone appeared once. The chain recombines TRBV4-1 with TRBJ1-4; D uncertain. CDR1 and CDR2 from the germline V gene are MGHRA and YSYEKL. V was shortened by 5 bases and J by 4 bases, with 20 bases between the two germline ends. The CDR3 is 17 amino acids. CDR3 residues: CASSASLIQYLNEKLFF. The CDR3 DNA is TGCGCCAGCAGCGCGTCCCTAATCCAATATCTTAATGAAAAACTGTTTTTT.

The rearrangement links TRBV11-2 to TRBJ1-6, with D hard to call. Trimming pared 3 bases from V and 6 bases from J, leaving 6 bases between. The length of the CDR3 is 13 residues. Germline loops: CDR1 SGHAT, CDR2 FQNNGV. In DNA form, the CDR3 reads TGTGCCAGCAGCTTTAACAGTAATTCACCCCTCCACTTT. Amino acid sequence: CASSFNSNSPLHF.

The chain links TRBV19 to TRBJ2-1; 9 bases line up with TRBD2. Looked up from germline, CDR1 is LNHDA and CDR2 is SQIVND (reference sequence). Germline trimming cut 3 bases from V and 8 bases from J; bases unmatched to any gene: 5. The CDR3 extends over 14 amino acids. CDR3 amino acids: CASSILREGYEQFF. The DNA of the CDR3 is TGTGCCAGTAGTATTTTGCGGGAGGGCTATGAGCAGTTCTTC.

Here the CDR3 DNA reads TGTGCCAGCAGTCATCAGGGTGGCACTGAAGCTTTCTTT. It translates to CASSHQGGTEAFF. The chain recombines TRBV7-9 with TRBJ1-1, with D possibly being TRBD1 (5 bases). Germline lookup yields CDR1 SEHNR and CDR2 FQNEAQ (reference sequence). This CDR3 is 13 amino acids long. Trimming cost V 6 bases and J 4 bases, with 12 bases left between them.

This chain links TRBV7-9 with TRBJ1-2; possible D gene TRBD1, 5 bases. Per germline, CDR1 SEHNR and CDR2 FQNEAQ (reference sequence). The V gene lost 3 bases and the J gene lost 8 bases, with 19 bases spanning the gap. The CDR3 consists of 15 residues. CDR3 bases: TGTGCCAGCAGCTTCGGACGGGGGGTTGGAGAAGGCTACACCTTC. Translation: CASSFGRGVGEGYTF.

In DNA, the CDR3 is TGTGCCAGCAGCTTGGTAGGGCCGGCTACTAACGAGCAGTACTTC. The encoded protein is CASSLVGPATNEQYF. The chain couples TRBV5-6 to TRBJ2-7; no clear D. V lost 0 bases and J 5 bases, leaving 15 bases between the germline ends. Germline-derived CDR1 and CDR2 are SGHDT and YYEEEE. CDR3 length: 15 residues.

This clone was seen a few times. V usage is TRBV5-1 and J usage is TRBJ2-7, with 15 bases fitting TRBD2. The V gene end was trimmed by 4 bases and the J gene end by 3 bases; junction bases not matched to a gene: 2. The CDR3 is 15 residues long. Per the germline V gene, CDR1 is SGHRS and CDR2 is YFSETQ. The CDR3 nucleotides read TGCGCCAGCAGCGCGGGACTAGCGGGAGGCTACGAGCAGTACTTC. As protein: CASSAGLAGGYEQYF.

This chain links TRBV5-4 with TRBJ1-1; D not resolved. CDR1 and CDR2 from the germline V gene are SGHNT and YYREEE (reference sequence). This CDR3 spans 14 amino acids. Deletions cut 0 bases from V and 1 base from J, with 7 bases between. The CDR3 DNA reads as TGTGCCAGCAGCTTGGAGAGCAGGAACACTGAAGCTTTCTTT. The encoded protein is CASSLESRNTEAFF.

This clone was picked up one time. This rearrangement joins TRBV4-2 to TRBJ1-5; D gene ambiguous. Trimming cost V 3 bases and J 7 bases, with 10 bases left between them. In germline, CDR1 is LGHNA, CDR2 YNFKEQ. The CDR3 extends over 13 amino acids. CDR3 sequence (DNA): TGTGCCAGCAGCCAGGAGGTACGGCAGCCCCAGCATTTT. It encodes CASSQEVRQPQHF.

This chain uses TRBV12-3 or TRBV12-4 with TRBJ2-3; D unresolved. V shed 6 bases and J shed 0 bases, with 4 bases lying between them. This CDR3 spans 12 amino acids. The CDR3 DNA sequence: TGTGCCAGCAGACCGAGCACAGATACGCAGTATTTT. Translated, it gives CASRPSTDTQYF.